Included here is one TCR beta chain sequence, with context. TCRdb keeps only in-frame clones here, not all; method: immunoSEQ multiplex PCR. The table includes about 230,000 clones, approximately 83% detected once. The data stem from a study of blood T cell repertoires in COVID-19. On the study more broadly: From the United States, Italy and Spain came samples of acute and convalescent COVID-19.

Sequenced input: peripheral blood. The receptor was derived from a man in his forties or fifties with acute or convalescent COVID-19.

Here the CDR3 reads CASSRSGRFQETQYF. CDR3 in DNA: TGTGCCAGCAGCCGTAGCGGGAGGTTTCAAGAGACCCAGTACTTC. This chain joins TRBV11-2 and TRBJ2-5, with 10 nucleotides matching TRBD2. This CDR3 contains 15 residues. The trim removed 5 bases at V and 2 bases at J, leaving 5 bases unmatched. Germline V gives CDR1 SGHAT, CDR2 FQNNGV.